The following is a TCR beta chain sequence with its context. Its binding antigen is unknown. No quality values exist for individual bases; no much larger clone is one base distant. The cohort consisted of fewer than 700 healthy bone marrow donors. Cohort members were all nominally healthy when sampled, although unrecorded immune exposures were likely present. The donor was CMV seropositive and was included in the group of around 300 seropositive cohort members. Every donor gave a peripheral blood sample, and the peripheral blood mononuclear cells from that sample were used for TCR beta sequencing. Genomic DNA extraction from the blood cell samples was performed with the Qiagen DNeasy Blood Extraction Kit. Library preparation was by the immunoSEQ multiplex PCR assay. The multiplex PCR relied on a mix of 60 forward primers for TCR Vbeta segments and 13 reverse primers for TCR Jbeta segments. Amplification of the CDR3 region of rearranged TCR beta genes was performed with a multiplex PCR assay on genomic DNA. The amplified TCR beta libraries were sequenced on the Illumina HiSeq System as 87-base-pair reads. Regarding the original processing steps: A later analysis tallied roughly 78 million unique TCR beta chains across the 666 repertoires, and some 12 million of those chains were shared by two or more donors. To remove PCR and sequencing errors, raw reads were error-corrected and collapsed into unique sequences using a nearest-neighbor algorithm that merged closely related sequences. To assign V, D and J gene segments, CDR3 sequences were aligned to IMGT reference sequences. For a sequence to be retained, at least a six-nucleotide match to both a V gene segment and a J gene segment was required. A rearrangement was called productive if the CDR3 had no stop codons and remained in frame with V and J, and every other rearrangement was called non-productive. Following IMGT convention, CDR3 was defined as the stretch from the second conserved V-encoded cysteine to the conserved J-encoded phenylalanine. In an earlier analysis of around 540 of the donors, sequences lacking an unambiguous match to a single V gene segment were excluded. An earlier analysis of 500 to 700 of the donors classified V segments as functional when productive rearrangements were above 56.7% and as segregating when the standard deviation between donors was above 5%. A statistical classification framework was developed to diagnose cytomegalovirus status using the catalog of TCR beta chain sequences. In a later analysis, V and J genes were assigned by comparing TCR nucleotide sequences against IMGT/GENE-DB human TR gene sequences. A later analysis assigned CDR3 sequences and most-parsimonious VDJ recombination scenarios with the TCRdist pipeline. In a later analysis, every TCR beta chain was defined by the combination of its CDR3 amino acid sequence and its V-gene family, and reads without a unique V-gene family were dropped. As a way to deal with suspected cross-contamination and a sequencing artifact, a later analysis dropped 500 to 700 nucleotide sequences that were highly shared and had low generation probability. For each public chain, a later analysis derived a clonal expansion index from normalized ranks of inferred template counts within each repertoire. In a later analysis, generation probabilities were computed using a VDJ recombination model fitted to out-of-frame rearrangements, and the results were checked against IGoR. Hypergeometric tests were used in a later analysis to score TCR-TCR, TCR-HLA and TCR-CMV co-occurrence, with a repertoire-size bias correction applied to the TCR pairs. To estimate false discovery rates, a later analysis permuted the HLA or CMV assignments 20 times. A later analysis grouped co-occurring TCRs with DBSCAN, adding TCRdist sequence similarity when clustering within HLA-allele-positive subsets. Repertoires with fewer than 30,000 or more than 120,000 public chains were left out of co-occurrence clustering, as were five repertoires with anomalous nucleotide sharing. Entries here come from immuneACCESS through TCRdb and include only in-frame sequences with V and J called. Some clones fail to appear in such tables; in the studies checked, an unresolved V gene covers under half of the shortfall, and the cause of the remainder is unknown. D and trimming were read from the DNA, whereas the V and J calls and clone size are those reported in that table. This sample gives some 140,000 clones in total; 60% to 80% of them show up just once. The biggest ten clones account for about 13% of the sample.

This sample was taken from a study of cytomegalovirus exposure and HLA in healthy donors (dated by TCRdb to about 2017). Regarding the research as a whole: An earlier analysis of 587 of the donors reported 276 Gb of sequence data and around 110 million unique TCR beta sequences obtained from around 170 million T cells. An early release covering roughly 600 HLA-typed donors comprised 300 to 350 gigabases of sequencing data and around 85 million unique TCR sequences. Among the roughly 410 genotyped donors, roughly 80% belonged to the genetic ancestry cluster associated with self-reported Caucasian donors. The aim of the study was to test whether cataloging public T cell receptors could identify signatures of past pathogen exposure. The study profiled the T cell repertoires of some 610 subjects by immunosequencing and related them to cytomegalovirus serostatus. A separate validation cohort of roughly 110 different subjects was used in addition to the 666-subject first cohort. The study combined high-throughput TCR immunosequencing, statistical association of individual TCRs with disease status, and machine learning to predict cytomegalovirus infection status. A later analysis re-examined previously published TCR beta repertoires from 500 to 700 donors and added high-resolution HLA genotyping to investigate patterns of TCR occurrence. The later analysis used no new phenotypic data to find candidate immune exposures, relying instead on TCR beta sequences and their occurrence across donors. To decide whether each TCR beta V gene segment behaved as functional or pseudogenic, an earlier analysis of some 580 of the donors relied on high-throughput TCR beta sequencing. Donor age, sex, ethnicity and CMV serostatus were compiled together with the repertoire data. Genome-wide SNP genotypes for about three fifths of the 666 donors were used in a later genetic analysis, which treated that subset as a discovery cohort. Every repertoire in the discovery cohort had been generated on one and the same sequencing platform. HLA typing included class I and class II loci at four-digit resolution. The number of typed donors differed by locus: about 620-640 for A, B, C, DRB1 and DQB1; roughly 510 for DQA1; 606 for DPA1; and 400 to 480 for DPB1. Because of strong linkage in the cohort, five DR-DQ haplotypes were treated as single units for association and clustering. Across some 400 genotyped donors of the cohort, an average of roughly 230,000 unique TCR beta nucleotide sequences per donor were sequenced, and around 19% of those sequences were non-productive. The research as a whole found: The cohort was sequenced for TCR beta chains only, and without alpha or paired-chain data the features that could be detected were limited. Immune exposure information for the cohort was limited to CMV serostatus. The presence/absence analyses assumed that sequencing depth was roughly uniform across donors, and that assumption may not be true. A later genetic analysis reported fewer N-insertions in productive TCRs among donors in an Asian-associated ancestry cluster than the roughly 620-donor mean. A further reported finding was that TCR beta sequences accurately predicted the HLA-A and HLA-B alleles for most subjects in the first cohort. Because counts were too low, 15 to 20 rarely observed V segments, including chromosome 9 orphons, were excluded from the earlier analysis of fewer than 650 of the donors. An association between a missense DCLRE1C variant and V-gene and J-gene trimming of TCR beta chains was found in a later genetic analysis and replicated in an independent cohort. The classifier was reported to diagnose cytomegalovirus status with high specificity and sensitivity in both the original cohort and the validation cohort. A later analysis found that HLA-associated TCR beta chains were more clonally expanded and had lower generation probabilities than equally common non-associated chains. The sequencing pipeline was judged likely to have produced a cluster of highly shared sequence variants as a technical artifact. Because the 87-base-pair reads could not distinguish some IMGT-functional V segments, including TRBV6-2 and TRBV6-3, those segments were excluded. In vitro tests confirmed that three of the cytomegalovirus-associated TCR beta chains recognize cytomegalovirus antigens. Strong co-occurrence of HLA alleles, especially DR and DQ, made assigning TCR associations to individual alleles difficult. According to the authors, the approach could potentially be generalized to other disease states and immunological phenotypes. In an earlier analysis of roughly 560 of the donors, most TCR beta V segments were observed in productive rearrangements about 90% or about 30% of the time, broadly matching IMGT annotations. According to a later analysis, most CMV-associated TCR beta chains appeared to be HLA-restricted, and the HLA associations seemed to be driven largely by CMV exposure. In the study, approximately 150 TCR beta chains were listed as associated with cytomegalovirus. A later analysis associated 15,000 to 20,000 TCR beta sequences with specific HLA alleles at a false discovery rate of 0.05. Because some donors lacked HLA typing at each locus, the association tests relied only on the typed subset. Correlated functional status among segregating V segments might be attributable to linkage disequilibrium, but an unknown experimental factor could not be ruled out. While some public TCRs were present in many individuals, most TCR sequences turned up only very rarely across donors. In a later analysis, the rate of TCR association differed among HLA loci, with DRB1 alleles having the most associated TCRs and HLA-C alleles having the fewest. A later analysis reported that several top co-occurrence clusters appeared linked to parvovirus B19, influenza, CMV and Epstein-Barr virus.

The germline V gene (reference sequence) sets CDR1 to SGHKS and CDR2 to YYEKEE. Deletion took 4 bases off V and 6 bases off J, with a span of 16 bases between the germline ends. Taken from cysteine to phenylalanine, the CDR3 has 15 residues. The entry retains the CDR3 DNA only, 45 bases that are in frame from base 1. The sequence derives from a man aged 25-40 years in good health and CMV-seropositive. Material: PBMCs. Rearrangement joined TRBV5-5 to TRBJ1-4; matching of 6 bases hints at TRBD1 as the D gene. CDR3 sequence: CASSPRQDSYEKLFF. The DNA sequence is given as TGTGCCAGCAGCCCCCGACAGGATTCTTATGAAAAACTGTTTTTT.